A selection of T cell receptor beta chains follows, all from one sample in a study of blood T cells in healthy people across ages. TCRdb processed the 5' RACE reads anew with MiXCR; each CDR3 protein has one entry. This table holds 700,000 or so distinct CDR3 sequences, less than 45% found once. The sample comprised blood. The receptors shown here come from a man aged 80 or over in good health. Both conserved end residues are part of each CDR3. Each record gives: clone size, J gene, V gene, D gene, CDR3 protein, CDR3 DNA. A D gene is named only where the DNA matches it firmly. Only some rows state a clone size, as once, few, many or a class for expanded clones.

clone size: few; J gene: TRBJ2-5; V gene: TRBV20-1; D gene: .; CDR3 protein: CSARDPPTETQYF; CDR3 DNA: TGCAGTGCTAGAGATCCGCCCACGGAGACCCAGTACTTC
clone size: few; J gene: TRBJ1-2; V gene: TRBV6-6; D gene: TRBD1; CDR3 protein: CASSYSPGQGANGYTF; CDR3 DNA: TGTGCCAGCAGTTACTCACCGGGACAGGGGGCAAATGGCTACACCTTC
clone size: few; J gene: TRBJ2-7; V gene: TRBV27; D gene: .; CDR3 protein: CASSLSLGVYEQYF; CDR3 DNA: TGTGCCAGCAGTTTATCCTTGGGGGTATACGAGCAGTACTTC
clone size: .; J gene: TRBJ2-5; V gene: TRBV12-3/TRBV12-4; D gene: TRBD2; CDR3 protein: CASSSSTPSGRREQYF; CDR3 DNA: TGTGCCAGCAGTTCCTCCACTCCTAGCGGGAGGAGGGAGCAGTACTTC
clone size: .; J gene: TRBJ2-5; V gene: TRBV6-2/TRBV6-3; D gene: .; CDR3 protein: CASRVSGTRGGETQYF; CDR3 DNA: TGTGCCAGCCGGGTTTCCGGGACGAGGGGGGGAGAGACCCAGTACTTC
clone size: .; J gene: TRBJ2-7; V gene: TRBV5-1; D gene: TRBD2; CDR3 protein: CASSFRLAARGEQYF; CDR3 DNA: TGCGCCAGCAGCTTCAGACTAGCGGCCCGCGGTGAGCAGTACTTC
clone size: .; J gene: TRBJ2-1; V gene: TRBV10-1; D gene: TRBD2; CDR3 protein: CASSGGLGTSGRANEQFF; CDR3 DNA: TGCGCCAGCAGTGGAGGTCTCGGGACTAGCGGGAGGGCCAATGAGCAGTTCTTC
clone size: few; J gene: TRBJ2-6; V gene: TRBV6-5; D gene: .; CDR3 protein: CASRPMGYGANVLTF; CDR3 DNA: TGTGCCAGCAGACCGATGGGTTACGGGGCCAACGTCCTGACTTTC
clone size: many; J gene: TRBJ2-5; V gene: TRBV6-2/TRBV6-3; D gene: .; CDR3 protein: CASSPGGTKTQYF; CDR3 DNA: TGTGCCAGCAGCCCCGGAGGAACTAAGACCCAGTACTTC
clone size: few; J gene: TRBJ2-7; V gene: TRBV28; D gene: .; CDR3 protein: CASKQGTYEQYF; CDR3 DNA: TGTGCCAGCAAACAGGGCACCTACGAGCAGTACTTC
clone size: .; J gene: TRBJ2-5; V gene: TRBV28; D gene: TRBD2; CDR3 protein: CASSFGLAGGGGETQYF; CDR3 DNA: TGTGCCAGCAGTTTTGGGCTAGCGGGAGGAGGGGGGGAGACCCAGTACTTC
clone size: few; J gene: TRBJ2-5; V gene: TRBV7-8; D gene: .; CDR3 protein: CASSLEGGATQYF; CDR3 DNA: TGTGCCAGCAGCTTAGAGGGGGGAGCGACCCAGTACTTC
clone size: .; J gene: TRBJ1-2; V gene: TRBV12-3/TRBV12-4; D gene: .; CDR3 protein: CASSSPSQGRGYTF; CDR3 DNA: TGTGCCAGCAGTTCCCCTTCACAGGGACGTGGCTACACCTTC
clone size: few; J gene: TRBJ1-4; V gene: TRBV4-2; D gene: .; CDR3 protein: CASSSDSREKLFF; CDR3 DNA: TGTGCCAGCAGCTCCGACAGTCGCGAAAAACTGTTTTTT
clone size: .; J gene: TRBJ2-7; V gene: TRBV20-1; D gene: .; CDR3 protein: CSPRDVGQASEQYF; CDR3 DNA: TGCAGTCCTAGAGACGTAGGACAAGCAAGCGAGCAGTACTTC
clone size: many; J gene: TRBJ1-2; V gene: TRBV4-1; D gene: .; CDR3 protein: CASSRAGQVDGYGYTF; CDR3 DNA: TGCGCCAGCAGCCGGGCGGGTCAGGTCGACGGGTATGGCTACACCTTC
clone size: few; J gene: TRBJ2-1; V gene: TRBV7-2; D gene: .; CDR3 protein: CASRPQTDYNEQFF; CDR3 DNA: TGTGCCAGCAGACCCCAGACAGACTACAATGAGCAGTTCTTC
clone size: .; J gene: TRBJ1-6; V gene: TRBV7-9; D gene: TRBD1; CDR3 protein: CASSLQGARSPLHF; CDR3 DNA: TGTGCCAGCAGCTTGCAGGGGGCTCGGTCACCCCTCCACTTT
clone size: .; J gene: TRBJ1-4; V gene: TRBV19; D gene: TRBD1; CDR3 protein: CASDPGGAKEKLFF; CDR3 DNA: TGTGCCAGCGACCCAGGGGGCGCAAAGGAAAAACTGTTTTTT
clone size: few; J gene: TRBJ2-5; V gene: TRBV7-2; D gene: TRBD2; CDR3 protein: CASSSERGGLGTQYF; CDR3 DNA: TGTGCCAGCAGCTCAGAGCGGGGGGGCCTTGGGACCCAGTACTTC
clone size: .; J gene: TRBJ2-3; V gene: TRBV29-1; D gene: .; CDR3 protein: CSVLKGRAASTDTQYF; CDR3 DNA: TGCAGCGTCCTCAAGGGGCGGGCAGCTAGCACAGATACGCAGTATTTT
clone size: .; J gene: TRBJ2-2; V gene: TRBV5-6; D gene: .; CDR3 protein: CASSLTGFTGELFF; CDR3 DNA: TGTGCCAGCAGCTTGACAGGATTCACCGGGGAGCTGTTTTTT
clone size: .; J gene: TRBJ2-5; V gene: TRBV20-1; D gene: .; CDR3 protein: CSAPPGQGRKETRYF; CDR3 DNA: TGCAGTGCCCCACCCGGCCAGGGGAGGAAAGAGACCCGGTACTTC
clone size: few; J gene: TRBJ2-7; V gene: TRBV4-2; D gene: TRBD1; CDR3 protein: CASSVFGTAAYEQYF; CDR3 DNA: TGTGCCAGCAGCGTATTCGGGACAGCCGCCTACGAGCAGTACTTC
clone size: .; J gene: TRBJ2-2; V gene: TRBV6-2/TRBV6-3; D gene: .; CDR3 protein: CASSYRGEGTGELFF; CDR3 DNA: TGTGCCAGCAGTTACAGGGGGGAAGGCACCGGGGAGCTGTTTTTT
clone size: .; J gene: TRBJ2-7; V gene: TRBV6-1; D gene: TRBD1; CDR3 protein: CASSGTGFAESSYEQYF; CDR3 DNA: TGTGCCAGCAGTGGGACAGGGTTCGCCGAAAGCTCCTACGAGCAGTACTTC
clone size: many; J gene: TRBJ2-3; V gene: TRBV7-2; D gene: .; CDR3 protein: CASKRQESTDTQYF; CDR3 DNA: TGTGCCAGCAAAAGACAGGAGAGCACAGATACGCAGTATTTT
clone size: few; J gene: TRBJ2-3; V gene: TRBV15; D gene: .; CDR3 protein: CATSRAGFAAGSTDTQYF; CDR3 DNA: TGTGCCACCAGCAGAGCCGGATTTGCGGCGGGTAGCACAGATACGCAGTATTTT
clone size: .; J gene: TRBJ2-3; V gene: TRBV6-2/TRBV6-3; D gene: .; CDR3 protein: CASSYSPDSVVRDTQYF; CDR3 DNA: TGTGCCAGCAGTTACTCTCCTGACAGCGTGGTTAGAGATACGCAGTATTTT
clone size: .; J gene: TRBJ2-5; V gene: TRBV20-1; D gene: .; CDR3 protein: CSARDRGTVYNEQYF; CDR3 DNA: TGCAGTGCTAGAGATAGGGGAACGGTTTACAATGAGCAGTACTTC
clone size: few; J gene: TRBJ1-5; V gene: TRBV20-1; D gene: TRBD1; CDR3 protein: CSARRTGGLQNQPQHF; CDR3 DNA: TGCAGTGCTAGAAGGACAGGGGGATTGCAAAATCAGCCCCAGCATTTT
clone size: many; J gene: TRBJ2-4; V gene: TRBV12-3/TRBV12-4; D gene: .; CDR3 protein: CASSNYSGLAYF; CDR3 DNA: TGTGCCAGCAGTAATTATTCAGGATTAGCGTACTTC
clone size: .; J gene: TRBJ1-1; V gene: TRBV7-3; D gene: .; CDR3 protein: CASSKQENTEAFF; CDR3 DNA: TGTGCCAGCAGCAAACAAGAGAACACTGAAGCTTTCTTT
clone size: .; J gene: TRBJ1-6; V gene: TRBV20-1; D gene: TRBD1; CDR3 protein: CSALQGANSPLHF; CDR3 DNA: TGCAGTGCTCTACAGGGGGCGAATTCACCCCTCCACTTT
clone size: .; J gene: TRBJ2-2; V gene: TRBV9; D gene: .; CDR3 protein: CASSKGVGQTGELFF; CDR3 DNA: TGTGCCAGCAGCAAGGGTGTTGGACAAACCGGGGAGCTGTTTTTT
clone size: many; J gene: TRBJ2-5; V gene: TRBV29-1; D gene: TRBD1; CDR3 protein: CSVERGQRMYQETQYF; CDR3 DNA: TGCAGCGTTGAAAGGGGACAGCGAATGTACCAAGAGACCCAGTACTTC
clone size: .; J gene: TRBJ1-4; V gene: TRBV20-1; D gene: .; CDR3 protein: CSASNRREKDEKLFF; CDR3 DNA: TGCAGTGCTTCCAATCGCAGGGAAAAGGATGAAAAACTGTTTTTT
clone size: .; J gene: TRBJ2-3; V gene: TRBV12-3/TRBV12-4; D gene: TRBD2; CDR3 protein: CASTDHSGASTDTQYF; CDR3 DNA: TGTGCCAGCACCGACCATAGCGGGGCTAGCACAGATACGCAGTATTTT
clone size: many; J gene: TRBJ2-5; V gene: TRBV5-1; D gene: .; CDR3 protein: CASSPREGQQETQYF; CDR3 DNA: TGCGCCAGCAGCCCTCGCGAGGGGCAACAAGAGACCCAGTACTTC
clone size: many; J gene: TRBJ2-7; V gene: TRBV21-1; D gene: .; CDR3 protein: CASSKNTPRDTGAGEQYF; CDR3 DNA: TGTGCCAGCAGCAAAAACACCCCAAGGGATACGGGAGCGGGCGAGCAGTACTTC
clone size: few; J gene: TRBJ2-7; V gene: TRBV5-1; D gene: TRBD2; CDR3 protein: CASSLIAGGPTSYEQYF; CDR3 DNA: TGCGCCAGCAGCTTAATAGCGGGGGGCCCTACCTCCTACGAGCAGTACTTC
clone size: few; J gene: TRBJ2-7; V gene: TRBV4-1; D gene: TRBD2; CDR3 protein: CASSPAGTSGDFSYEQYF; CDR3 DNA: TGCGCCAGCAGCCCCGCCGGGACTAGCGGGGATTTCTCCTACGAGCAGTACTTC
clone size: .; J gene: TRBJ2-7; V gene: TRBV4-3; D gene: TRBD2; CDR3 protein: CASSQVTSGLYEQYF; CDR3 DNA: TGCGCCAGCAGCCAAGTGACTAGCGGGCTCTACGAGCAGTACTTC
clone size: once; J gene: TRBJ2-1; V gene: TRBV28; D gene: TRBD2; CDR3 protein: CASSYGLAGPYNEQFF; CDR3 DNA: TGTGCCAGCAGTTACGGACTAGCGGGCCCCTACAATGAGCAGTTCTTC